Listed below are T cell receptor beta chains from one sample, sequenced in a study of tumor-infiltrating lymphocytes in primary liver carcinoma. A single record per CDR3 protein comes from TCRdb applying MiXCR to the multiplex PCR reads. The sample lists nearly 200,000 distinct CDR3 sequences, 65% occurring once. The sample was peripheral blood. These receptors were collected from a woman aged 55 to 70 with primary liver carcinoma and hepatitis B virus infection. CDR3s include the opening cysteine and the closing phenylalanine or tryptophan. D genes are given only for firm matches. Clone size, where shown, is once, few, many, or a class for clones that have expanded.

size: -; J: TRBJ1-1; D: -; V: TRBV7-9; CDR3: CASSSAGASSEAFF; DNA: TGTGCCAGCAGCAGCGCGGGGGCCAGCTCTGAAGCTTTCTTT
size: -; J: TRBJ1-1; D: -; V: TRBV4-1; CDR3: CASSQETGVPETFF; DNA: TGCGCCAGCAGCCAAGAGACGGGGGTCCCTGAAACTTTCTTT
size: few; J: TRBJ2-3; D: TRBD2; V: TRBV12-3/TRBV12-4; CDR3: CASGGLAGVFSTDTQYF; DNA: TGTGCCAGCGGAGGACTAGCGGGAGTTTTTAGCACAGATACGCAGTATTTT
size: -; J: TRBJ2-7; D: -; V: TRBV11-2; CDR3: CASRLRRGGKGTHEQYF; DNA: TGTGCCAGCAGATTACGGAGGGGGGGAAAAGGAACACACGAGCAGTACTTC
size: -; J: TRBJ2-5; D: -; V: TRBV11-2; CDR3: CASSLAEAWEAQYF; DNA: TGTGCCAGCAGCTTAGCGGAGGCATGGGAGGCCCAGTACTTC
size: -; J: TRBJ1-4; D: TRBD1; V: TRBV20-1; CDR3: CSTREPGQECEKLFF; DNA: TGCAGTACTAGAGAACCGGGACAGGAATGTGAAAAACTGTTTTTT
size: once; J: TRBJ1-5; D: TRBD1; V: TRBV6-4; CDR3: CASGEAGGDQPQHF; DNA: TGTGCCAGCGGTGAGGCAGGGGGCGATCAGCCCCAGCATTTT
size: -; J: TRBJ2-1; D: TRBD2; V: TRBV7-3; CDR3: CASSLKSGLAGINEQFF; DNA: TGTGCCAGCAGCTTAAAATCGGGACTAGCGGGAATAAATGAGCAGTTCTTC
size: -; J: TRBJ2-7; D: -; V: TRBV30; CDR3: CAWRNRLKSEQYF; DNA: TGTGCCTGGAGGAACCGACTGAAATCCGAGCAGTACTTC
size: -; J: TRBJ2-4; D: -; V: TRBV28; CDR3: CASSLWDSAKNIQYF; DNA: TGTGCCAGCAGTTTATGGGACAGTGCCAAAAACATTCAGTACTTC
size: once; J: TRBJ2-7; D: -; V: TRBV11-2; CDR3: CASSSRLVVVEQYF; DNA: TGTGCCAGCAGTTCCCGACTAGTGGTGGTCGAGCAGTACTTC
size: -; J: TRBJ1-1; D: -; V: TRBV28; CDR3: CGSSLDGVNTEAFF; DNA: TGTGGCAGCAGTTTAGACGGTGTGAACACTGAAGCTTTCTTT
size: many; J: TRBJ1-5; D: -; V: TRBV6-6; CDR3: CASSYDAGNQPQHF; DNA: TGTGCCAGCAGTTACGATGCAGGCAATCAGCCCCAGCATTTT
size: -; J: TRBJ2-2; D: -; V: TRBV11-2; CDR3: CASSLDKLVARAAGEPFF; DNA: TGTGCCAGCAGCTTAGATAAATTAGTGGCCAGGGCGGCCGGGGAGCCGTTTTTT
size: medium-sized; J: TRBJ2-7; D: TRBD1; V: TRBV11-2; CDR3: CASSPGQGWGEQYF; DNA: TGTGCCAGCAGCCCCGGACAGGGATGGGGCGAGCAGTACTTC
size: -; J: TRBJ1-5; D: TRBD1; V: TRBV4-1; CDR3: CASIDRERGNQPQHF; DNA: TGCGCCAGTATCGACAGGGAACGTGGCAATCAGCCCCAGCATTTT
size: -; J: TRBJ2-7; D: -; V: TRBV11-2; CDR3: CASSLGFNRGSSYEQYF; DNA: TGTGCCAGCAGCTTAGGATTTAATAGGGGGAGCTCCTACGAGCAGTACTTC
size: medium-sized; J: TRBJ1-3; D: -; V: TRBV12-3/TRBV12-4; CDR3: CASSPPTGRPRGNTIYF; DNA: TGTGCCAGCAGCCCGCCCACAGGGAGACCTCGGGGGAACACCATATATTTT
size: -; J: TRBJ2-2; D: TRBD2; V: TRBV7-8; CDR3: CASNVAGGSGTGELFF; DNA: TGTGCCAGCAACGTAGCGGGAGGGTCGGGGACCGGGGAGCTGTTTTTT
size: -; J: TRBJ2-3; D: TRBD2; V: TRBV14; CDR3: CASSLLAGATTDTQYF; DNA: TGTGCCAGCAGCCTACTAGCGGGAGCGACCACAGATACGCAGTATTTT
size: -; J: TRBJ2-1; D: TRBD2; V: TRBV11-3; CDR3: CASSSGLEPNEKFF; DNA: TGTGCCAGTAGCTCGGGACTAGAACCCAATGAGAAGTTCTTC
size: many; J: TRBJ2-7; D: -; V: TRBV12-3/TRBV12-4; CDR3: CASSLGPGGIYEQYF; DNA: TGTGCCAGCAGTTTAGGTCCAGGAGGGATCTACGAGCAGTACTTC
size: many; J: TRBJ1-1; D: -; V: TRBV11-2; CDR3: CASSLYMNTEAFF; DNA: TGTGCCAGCAGCTTATATATGAACACTGAAGCTTTCTTT
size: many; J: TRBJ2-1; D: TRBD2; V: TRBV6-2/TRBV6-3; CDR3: CASSSLLAGEEEVQFF; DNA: TGTGCCAGCAGCTCTTTGCTAGCGGGAGAAGAGGAAGTGCAGTTCTTC
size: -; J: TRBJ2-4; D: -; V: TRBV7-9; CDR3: CASSLSRAKNIQYF; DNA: TGTGCCAGCAGCCTAAGTAGGGCCAAAAACATTCAGTACTTC
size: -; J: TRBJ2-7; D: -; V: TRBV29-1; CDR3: CSLVPLTGTYEQYF; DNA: TGCAGCCTTGTCCCACTCACCGGAACCTATGAGCAGTACTTC
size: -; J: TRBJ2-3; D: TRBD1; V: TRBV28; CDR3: CASTPGTGTRDTQYF; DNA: TGTGCCAGCACCCCCGGGACAGGGACGAGAGATACGCAGTATTTT
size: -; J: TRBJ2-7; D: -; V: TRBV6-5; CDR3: CASSPPGLVYEQYF; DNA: TGTGCCAGCAGTCCCCCCGGGCTTGTATACGAGCAGTACTTC
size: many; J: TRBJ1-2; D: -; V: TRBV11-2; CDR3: CASSFAGAPGYTF; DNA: TGTGCCAGCAGCTTTGCGGGGGCGCCTGGCTACACCTTC
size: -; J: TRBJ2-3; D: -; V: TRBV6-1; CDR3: CASSDPAGRTDRQYF; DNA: TGTGCCAGCAGTGATCCGGCGGGGCGCACAGATAGGCAGTATTTT
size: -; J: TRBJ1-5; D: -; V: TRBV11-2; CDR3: CASNATGSQPQHF; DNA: TGTGCCAGCAACGCGACAGGCAGTCAGCCCCAGCATTTT
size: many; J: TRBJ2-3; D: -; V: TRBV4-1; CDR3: CASSHPITDTQYF; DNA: TGCGCCAGCAGCCACCCAATCACAGATACGCAGTATTTT
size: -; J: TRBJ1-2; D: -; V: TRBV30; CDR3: CAWSVGSDRNYGYTF; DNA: TGTGCCTGGAGTGTTGGCAGCGACCGTAACTATGGCTACACCTTC
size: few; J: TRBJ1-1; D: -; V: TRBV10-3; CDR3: CAISESEGRRAFF; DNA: TGTGCCATCAGTGAGTCGGAGGGTAGGAGAGCTTTCTTT
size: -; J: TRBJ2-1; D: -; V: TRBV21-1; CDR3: CASDGTASYNEQFF; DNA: TGTGCCTCAGACGGGACCGCATCCTACAATGAGCAGTTCTTC
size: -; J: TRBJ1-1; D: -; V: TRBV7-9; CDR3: CASSLLPGLGMLNSEAFF; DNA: TGTGCTAGCAGCTTACTACCGGGTTTAGGAATGTTGAACAGTGAAGCTTTCTTT
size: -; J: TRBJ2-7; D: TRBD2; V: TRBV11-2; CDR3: CASSYGGRTSRSEQCF; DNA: TGTGCAAGCAGCTACGGCGGGAGGACCTCGAGAAGCGAGCAGTGCTTC
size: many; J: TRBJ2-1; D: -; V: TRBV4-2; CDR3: CASSPQTVAYNEQFF; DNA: TGTGCCAGCAGCCCACAGACAGTAGCCTACAATGAGCAGTTCTTC
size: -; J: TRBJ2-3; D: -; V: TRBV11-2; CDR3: CASSWVGDTQYF; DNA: TGTGCCAGCAGCTGGGTTGGAGATACGCAGTATTTT
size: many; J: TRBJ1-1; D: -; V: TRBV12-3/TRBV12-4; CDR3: CASSRYTEAFF; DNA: TGTGCCAGCAGCCGGTACACTGAAGCTTTCTTT
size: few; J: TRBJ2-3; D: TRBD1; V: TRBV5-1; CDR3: CASSATGQKYADTQYF; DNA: TGCGCCAGCAGCGCAACGGGACAGAAATATGCAGATACGCAGTATTTT
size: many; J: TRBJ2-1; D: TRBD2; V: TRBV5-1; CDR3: CASSHQLAEYNEQFF; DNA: TGCGCCAGCAGCCATCAACTAGCGGAGTACAATGAGCAGTTCTTC
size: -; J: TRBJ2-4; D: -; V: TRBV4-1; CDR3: CASRPGGGRGKNIQYF; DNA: TGCGCCAGTCGCCCCGGGGGAGGTAGGGGCAAAAACATTCAGTACTTC
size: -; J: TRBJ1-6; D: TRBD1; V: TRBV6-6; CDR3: CASTDRVLGSPLHF; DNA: TGTGCCAGCACAGACAGGGTCTTAGGTTCACCCCTCCACTTT
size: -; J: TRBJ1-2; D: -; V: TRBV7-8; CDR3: CASTLERTRYGYNF; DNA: TGTGCCAGCACCTTAGAAAGGACCCGCTATGGCTACAACTTC
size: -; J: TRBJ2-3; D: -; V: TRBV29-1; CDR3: CSFEGGGGTDTQYF; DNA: TGCAGCTTCGAAGGAGGGGGGGGCACAGATACGCAGTATTTT
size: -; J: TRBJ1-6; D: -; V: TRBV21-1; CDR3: CASNKGPKENLHF; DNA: TGTGCCAGCAACAAAGGCCCCAAAGAGAACCTCCACTTT
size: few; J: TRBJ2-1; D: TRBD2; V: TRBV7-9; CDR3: CASSRPGLAGGPSYNEQFF; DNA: TGTGCCAGCAGTCGACCCGGACTAGCGGGAGGACCCTCCTACAATGAGCAGTTCTTC
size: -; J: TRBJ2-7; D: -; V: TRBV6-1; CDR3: CASSERGPYGQYF; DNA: TGTGCCAGCAGTGAACGTGGCCCCTACGGGCAATACTTC
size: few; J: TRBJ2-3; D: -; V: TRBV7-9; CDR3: CASSLKGITDTQYF; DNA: TGTGCCAGCAGCTTAAAAGGGATAACAGATACACAGTATTTT
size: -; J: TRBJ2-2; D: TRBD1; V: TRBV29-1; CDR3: CSAVDTGGRTGELFF; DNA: TGCAGCGCTGTGGATACAGGGGGGCGCACAGGGGAGCTGTTTTTT
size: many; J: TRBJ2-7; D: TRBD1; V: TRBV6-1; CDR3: CASSQTGFRYEQYF; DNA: TGTGCCAGCAGTCAGACAGGGTTCCGCTACGAGCAGTACTTC
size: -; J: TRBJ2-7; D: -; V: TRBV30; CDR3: CSWSVDSYYEQYF; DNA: TGTTCCTGGAGTGTGGACAGCTACTACGAGCAGTACTTC
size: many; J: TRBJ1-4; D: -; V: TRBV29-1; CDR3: CSVEGPPGKKLCF; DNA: TGCAGCGTTGAGGGCCCACCGGGAAAGAAGCTGTGTTTT
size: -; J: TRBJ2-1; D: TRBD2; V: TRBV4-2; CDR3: CASSQGTSGRSCNEQFF; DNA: TGTGCCAGCAGCCAAGGGACTAGTGGGAGGTCCTGCAATGAGCAGTTCTTC